These 8 T cell receptor beta chains share one sample of origin, sequenced in a study of graft-versus-host responses after intestinal transplantation. For these receptors, no antigen is known. Some clones are missing from TCRdb's copy, which holds only in-frame ones; the method was immunoSEQ multiplex PCR. Found here are 80,000 to 100,000 clones, approximately 90% of them singletons; the top ten hold 0.17%. The starting material was unstimulated CD4+ T cells sorted from spleen or lymph node cells, obtained before intestinal transplant. Every receptor here comes from a human donor who received an intestinal transplant.

This chain links TRBV27 with TRBJ1-6; 8 bases agree with TRBD1. CDR3 size: 17 residues. V was clipped by 2 bases and J by 3 bases; unmatched bases: 6. Germline CDR1 is MNHEY and CDR2 is SMNVEV (reference sequence). The CDR3 region is CASSLGQGQGYNSPLHF. The CDR3 DNA is TGTGCCAGCAGTTTAGGACAGGGCCAAGGCTATAATTCACCCCTCCACTTT.

The CDR3 spells CASSLGVVETQYF. In DNA form, the CDR3 reads TGTGCCAGCAGCTTAGGGGTTGTGGAGACCCAGTACTTC. The rearrangement uses TRBV5-6 and TRBJ2-5; tentatively, D is TRBD1 (5 bases). CDR3 size: 13 residues. CDR1 and CDR2 from the germline V gene are SGHDT and YYEEEE. Deletions cut 2 bases from V and 5 bases from J, with 10 bases between.

The rearrangement links TRBV6-6 to TRBJ2-7; 10 bases align to TRBD2. Looked up from germline, CDR1 is MNHNY and CDR2 is SVGAGI (reference sequence). Trimming at V came to 4 bases and at J to 2 bases, leaving 2 bases not matched to a gene. The CDR3 sequence is 14 residues long. DNA of the CDR3: TGTGCCAGCAGTTGGACTAGCGGAGCCTACGAGCAGTACTTC. It encodes CASSWTSGAYEQYF.

This clone came up a few times. The V call is TRBV2, the J call TRBJ1-4; 10 bases agree with TRBD1. The CDR3 extends over 15 amino acids. Germline V gene sequence: CDR1 SNHLY, CDR2 FYNNEI. The junction had 5 bases not matched to a gene; V was cut back by 5 bases and J by 5 bases. The CDR3 loop reads CASSRPGQGNEKLFF. As DNA, the CDR3 is TGTGCCAGCAGTAGACCGGGACAGGGGAATGAAAAACTGTTTTTT.

The chain recombines TRBV5-1 with TRBJ1-3; 12 bases line up with TRBD1. CDR1 is SGHRS, CDR2 YFSETQ, per germline. V lost 4 bases and J lost 0; bases outside the gene matches: 8. This CDR3 is 18 amino acids long. CDR3 nucleotides: TGCGCCAGCAGCCCCTATCCGGGACAGGGGGCCTCTGGAAACACCATATATTTT. This sequence encodes CASSPYPGQGASGNTIYF.

CDR3: CASAGLSAYNEQFF. The CDR3 coding sequence is TGTGCCAGCGCTGGCCTTAGCGCCTACAATGAGCAGTTCTTC. The chain has TRBV5-6 and TRBJ2-1; tentatively, D is TRBD2 (5 bases). The length of the CDR3 is 14 residues. The germline CDR1 and CDR2 sequences are SGHDT and YYEEEE. V lost 7 bases and J lost 2, with 13 bases in between.

V gene TRBV29-1 combines with J gene TRBJ2-1, with 8 nucleotides matching TRBD2. CDR3 length: 13 residues. Trimming removed 4 bases from V and 3 bases from J; junction bases left unmatched: 2. Germline CDR1 SQVTM, CDR2 ANQGSEA. The CDR3 DNA reads as TGCAGCGTTGGAGGGACTAGCTACAATGAGCAGTTCTTC. Translating it yields CSVGGTSYNEQFF.

This clone was observed a single time. The rearrangement links TRBV4-1 to TRBJ2-7; 8 bases are shared with TRBD1. The CDR3 consists of 18 residues. From germline, CDR1 is MGHRA and CDR2 YSYEKL. V shed 4 bases, J shed 3 bases, and the junction held 17 bases outside the gene matches. The CDR3 sequence is CASSRYPRGTGPFYEQYF. The CDR3 DNA follows: TGCGCCAGCAGCCGATACCCGCGAGGGACAGGTCCTTTCTACGAGCAGTACTTC.